The 2 T cell receptor beta chains reported below all come from one sample, sequenced in a study of blood T cell repertoires in COVID-19. The method was immunoSEQ multiplex PCR; TCRdb's version includes in-frame clones alone and lacks a portion of them. The repertoire consists of about 190,000 clones, with 88% occurring once and the leading ten covering about 4.4%. Sequenced sample: peripheral blood. These TCRs come from a human donor in a cohort sampled during active COVID-19.

This clone was picked up one time. The chain recombines TRBV27 with TRBJ2-7; 10 bases align to TRBD2. J gave up 3 bases and V 3 bases, and 2 bases lay outside the gene matches. The CDR3 has 14 residues. The germline V gene has CDR1 MNHEY and CDR2 SMNVEV (reference sequence). CDR3 nucleotide sequence: TGTGCCAGCAGTTTCTCTAGCGGGGGCTACGAGCAGTACTTC. Protein sequence: CASSFSSGGYEQYF.

The CDR3 nucleotides read TGTGCCAGCAGTTACCGGGGGGAAGCTTTCTTT. Translating gives CASSYRGEAFF. The chain carries TRBV6-2 or TRBV6-3 and TRBJ1-1; perhaps TRBD1 as D (5 bases). Per the germline V gene, CDR1 is MNHEY and CDR2 is SVGEGT. This CDR3 is built from 11 residues. The V and J ends lost 2 bases and 8 bases respectively, with 6 bases between them.